This T cell receptor beta chain derives from a study of STAT3 mutations in large granular lymphocyte leukemia. Study-level findings and limits: Every T-cell large granular lymphocyte leukemia patient had at least one immunodominant TCR beta clonotype. After therapy, 6 of 18 patients switched clonotypes, all new clones STAT3 wild type.

Repertoires were generated with immunoSEQ multiplex PCR, while TCRdb's copy carries only in-frame clones and drops some. The data contain 35,000 to 40,000 clones, 70% to 90% of them singletons. Points on this clone: Antigen unknown.

CDR3 length: 14 amino acids. Deletions cut 0 bases from V and 2 bases from J, with 6 bases between. Germline V gene lookup returns CDR1 SGHRS and CDR2 YFSETQ. This clonotype originated in a human donor with T large granular lymphocyte leukemia. Some clones in this sample may be carry-over from other donors' samples. The chain couples TRBV5-1 to TRBJ1-5; a weak D match, TRBD1 (5 bases). Sequenced sample: PBMCs. The CDR3 DNA follows: TGCGCCAGCAGCTTGGGGGGGGGCAATCAGCCCCAGCATTTT. It is translated as CASSLGGGNQPQHF.